Shown below are 3 T cell receptor beta chains from a single sample sequenced in a study of T cells in Graves' hyperthyroidism and ophthalmopathy (dated by TCRdb to between 2018 and 2021). Library creation used multiplex PCR. The run used an Illumina HiSeq 2000. TCR beta CDR3 regions were amplified from RNA transcripts. A first-round RT-PCR of the TCR CDR3 used the HTBI primer set with the Qiagen OneStep RT-PCR kit. In-frame beta chains were kept once TCRdb had trimmed the public reads at Q25 with fastp and called clones with MiXCR. Rows matching on CDR3 protein sequence are summarized as one entry with the most common DNA and genes. In all, the sample holds hundreds of thousands of distinct CDR3 sequences, and around a quarter of those were seen once. About 10% of the sample goes to the ten largest clones. Sequencing was carried out using blood. These TCRs come from a woman aged 25-40 years with Graves' ophthalmopathy.

This clonotype was seen many times. The rearrangement links TRBV24-1 to TRBJ2-2, with 9 bases identical to TRBD1. J gave up 5 bases and V 4 bases, and 10 bases lay outside the gene matches. This CDR3 is built from 17 residues. Germline CDR1 and CDR2: KGHDR and SFDVKD. In nucleotides, the CDR3 is TGTGCCACCAGTGACCCCTCCGGGACAGGGTTGACCGGGGAGCTGTTTTTT. It yields the protein CATSDPSGTGLTGELFF.

This clonotype was counted at least ten times. V gene TRBV9 combines with J gene TRBJ1-2; 8 bases agree with TRBD1. The CDR3 runs 14 residues. Germline V gives CDR1 SGDLS, CDR2 YYNGEE. V dropped 4 bases and J dropped 1; count of bases not matched to a gene: 3. The CDR3 region has the DNA TGTGCCAGCAGCCCGGGACAGGATAACTATGGCTACACCTTC. Amino acid sequence: CASSPGQDNYGYTF.

The table lists this clonotype with many counts. The V call is TRBV6-1, the J call TRBJ1-1; tentatively, D is TRBD1 (5 bases). Per germline, CDR1 MNHNS and CDR2 SASEGT. CDR3 length: 11 residues. V was pared by 6 bases and J by 8 bases, with 10 bases between. The CDR3 sequence is CASRERTEAFF. Here the CDR3 DNA reads TGTGCCAGCAGAGAACGGACAGAAGCTTTCTTT.